The entry that follows covers one T cell receptor beta chain sequence. Its matching antigen is unknown. It was via CD45RO/CCR7/CD25/CD127/CD95/CD27 that CD4+ naive, central memory, regulatory and stem cell-like memory cells were sorted. This record comes from a study of beta chain features in type 1 diabetes. Study results and caveats: PCR, the amplification step, might favor shorter templates, equally in patients and controls.

The authors reverse transcribed all of the isolated RNA, so sequencing captured expressed TCRB transcripts. Only in-frame clones appear in the TCRdb table, and some are missing; sequencing was by immunoSEQ multiplex PCR. Of around 15,000 clones in the sample, approximately 55% are singletons; the top ten hold about 0.42%. After removal of 3 bases from V and 4 bases from J, the junction contained 3 bases not matched to a gene. Per germline, CDR1 SGDLS and CDR2 YYNGEE. The CDR3 extends over 15 amino acids. This TCR came from a woman aged 18-29 years in good health. The sequenced sample consisted of stem cell memory CD4+ T cells from blood. The V gene is TRBV9, the J gene TRBJ2-1; 11 bases line up with TRBD2. CDR3 amino acids: CASSGGTSGYNEQFF. As DNA, the CDR3 is TGTGCCAGCAGCGGCGGGACTAGCGGTTACAATGAGCAGTTCTTC.